The sequence of this T cell receptor (beta chain) was determined in a study of blood T cell repertoires in COVID-19. Study background: Collection of acute and convalescent COVID-19 samples took place in the United States, Italy and Spain. From T cells, B-cell-depleted T cells, or PBMCs came the material, which was cDNA or gDNA.

Authors' methods: Quantification of nucleated cells was approximated via reference gene primer amplification. Produced via immunoSEQ multiplex PCR; TCRdb's table is partial and in-frame only. The V and J calls and clone size come from that table; D and trimming were worked out from the DNA. The sample holds roughly 110,000 clones, 90% seen once. This CDR3 is built from 14 residues. The V end was cut by 4 bases, the J end by 2 bases, with 8 bases between. Per germline, CDR1 MNHEY and CDR2 SVGEGT. Sequenced material: peripheral blood. This receptor was taken from a woman aged 50 to 60 with acute or convalescent COVID-19. This chain connects TRBV6-2 or TRBV6-3 to TRBJ1-4; D remains unclear. The CDR3 sequence: CASSFPGTNEKLFF. CDR3 coding DNA: TGTGCCAGCAGTTTCCCGGGTACTAATGAAAAACTGTTTTTT.